This T cell receptor (beta chain) was observed in a study of response to subunit inactivated influenza vaccine (dated by TCRdb to 2017 to 2018). A note on the overall study: To follow how T cells responded to a trivalent subunit inactivated influenza vaccine, the researchers relied on deep quantitative profiling of the T cell receptor repertoire.

Clipping removes 7 bases from V and 11 bases from J, with 6 as the unmatched junction base count. From the cysteine through the phenylalanine, the CDR3 covers 11 amino acids. The only DNA kept is the CDR3, 33 bases in frame from the first base. CDR1 and CDR2, per the germline V gene, are SNHLY and FYNNEI. Libraries were prepared through RT-PCR. TCRdb records Illumina HiSeq 2500 as the sequencer. The public sequencing data were trimmed at Q25 with fastp and processed into clonotypes with MiXCR by TCRdb, which kept only in-frame beta chains. Entries are consolidated by CDR3 protein sequence, retaining the most common genes and DNA. The sample includes 500,000 to 600,000 distinct CDR3 sequences, with 6% to 9% observed a single time. The ten largest clones take up 10% to 15% of the sample. This clonotype was seen more than once but under ten times. Its binding antigen is unknown. Per-base quality was not reported, and no clone a single base away is much larger than it.

The investigation overall reported the following: The authors proposed that each seasonal influenza vaccination may bring in only a limited number of new T cells.

The sequencing here drew on PBMCs from blood, taken about 23 months after vaccination. The receptor chain draws on TRBV2 and TRBJ2-7, with 9 bases in between that match TRBD1. The clonotype originates from a man in his fifties or sixties who received an inactivated influenza vaccine. Donor details come from another sample of the same person, matched by shared clones. In nucleotide form, the sequence is TGTGCCAGCACCTCCGGACAGGGGAAGTACTTC. This encodes CASTSGQGKYF. With the rest looked up from the reference TRBV2 and TRBJ2-7 genes rather than sequenced, the full variable domain is EPEVTQTPSHQVTQMGQEVILRCVPISNHLYFYWYRQILGQKVEFLVSFYNNEISEKSEIFDDQFSVERPDGSNFTLKIRSTKLEDSAMYFCASTSGQGKYFGPGTRLTVT.